This entry lists 21 T cell receptor beta chains sequenced from one sample in a study of cytomegalovirus exposure and HLA in healthy donors. The PCR made use of 60 Vbeta and 13 Jbeta primers. The data were produced by immunoSEQ multiplex PCR, yet TCRdb's version contains in-frame clones alone and is incomplete. This repertoire shows about 180,000 clones, over 60% found once; its top ten account for around 5.7%. The sequenced sample was PBMCs. The receptors come from a man in his forties in good health and CMV-seronegative.

V is TRBV7-8 and J is TRBJ2-3, with 11 positions matching TRBD2. The V segment lost 5 bases and the J segment 2 bases; nucleotides outside the gene matches: 12. The V gene's germline CDR1 is SGHVS and CDR2 FQNEAQ. The CDR3 contains 18 residues. CDR3 nucleotide sequence: TGTGCCAGCAGCCCCACCGGGACTAGCGGAGCAGCCACAGATACGCAGTATTTT. It translates to CASSPTGTSGAATDTQYF.

V and J are TRBV6-1 and TRBJ2-7, with 9 bases aligning to TRBD1. Unmatched junction bases numbered 10, after V lost 6 bases and J lost 4 bases. CDR3 length: 15 amino acids. Germline lookup yields CDR1 MNHNS and CDR2 SASEGT. DNA for the CDR3: TGTGCCAGCAGCGACAGGGGGGGGGCGGTATACGAGCAGTACTTC. Translation gives CASSDRGGAVYEQYF.

The rearrangement links TRBV20-1 to TRBJ1-1; 8 bases agree with TRBD1. V trimming: 6 bases; J trimming: 8 bases; junction bases outside the gene matches: 5. The CDR3 loop spans 11 amino acids. Germline-derived CDR1 and CDR2 are DFQATT and SNEGSKA (reference sequence). The CDR3 nucleotides are TGCAGTGCGCGACAGGGGAAGGAAGCTTTCTTT. Protein: CSARQGKEAFF.

The rearrangement uses TRBV7-9 and TRBJ2-7, with a weak D call TRBD2 (5 bases). Germline V CDR1 and CDR2: SEHNR, FQNEAQ (reference sequence). Trimming cost V 5 bases and J 4 bases, with 9 bases left between them. The CDR3 consists of 12 residues. For the CDR3, the DNA is TGTGCCAGCAGCCGCGAGGGTTACGAGCAGTACTTC. Encoded protein: CASSREGYEQYF.

CDR3 residues: CAWTPAGTGGYEQYF. The CDR3 nucleotides are TGTGCCTGGACTCCAGCTGGGACAGGGGGGTACGAGCAGTACTTC. This rearrangement joins TRBV30 to TRBJ2-7; 11 bases align to TRBD1. This CDR3 comprises 15 residues. Per the germline V gene, CDR1 is GTSNPN and CDR2 is SVGIG (reference sequence). The ends lost 4 bases at V and 4 bases at J; junction bases unmatched: 9.

In this sample, this clone turned up a few times. The chain recombines TRBV7-9 with TRBJ2-3; 7 bases match TRBD1. The junction had 2 bases not matched to a gene; V was cut back by 5 bases and J by 6 bases. Germline CDR1 and CDR2: SEHNR and FQNEAQ (reference sequence). The CDR3 totals 12 residues. CDR3 amino acids: CASSTGVDTQYF. The CDR3 DNA reads TGTGCCAGCAGCACAGGGGTTGATACGCAGTATTTT.

This clone was found a few times. The CDR3 DNA reads as TGTGCCATCAGTGCCCCAGAGGCCTACGAGCAGTACTTC. Translating it yields CAISAPEAYEQYF. The V call is TRBV10-3, the J call TRBJ2-7; D remains unclear. This CDR3 region has 13 residues. Between the trimmed V and J ends, which lost 4 bases and 2 bases, there was a span of 9 bases. Germline V gene lookup returns CDR1 ENHRY and CDR2 SYGVKD.

This chain uses TRBV7-2 with TRBJ2-7; 8 bases agree with TRBD1. The trim removed 4 bases at V and 7 bases at J, leaving 9 bases unmatched. This CDR3 has 14 residues. Germline V gene lookup returns CDR1 SGHTA and CDR2 FQGNSA. The CDR3 DNA reads as TGTGCCAGCAGCTACAGGGGGATCGCTGGGGAGCAGTACTTC. Its protein product is CASSYRGIAGEQYF.

V and J are TRBV4-3 and TRBJ2-2; D unclear. The CDR3 runs to 14 residues. V was pared by 2 bases and J by 6 bases, with 10 bases between. The germline V gene has CDR1 LGHNA and CDR2 YSLEER. CDR3 sequence reads: CASSQLRDSGELFF. For the CDR3, the DNA is TGCGCCAGCAGCCAATTGCGAGACTCCGGGGAGCTGTTTTTT.

The chain carries TRBV7-3 and TRBJ1-1; the match to TRBD1 covers 9 bases. Trimming cost V 5 bases and J 1 base; bases outside gene matches: 5. The CDR3 is 15 residues long. Germline V gene lookup returns CDR1 SGHTA and CDR2 FQGTGA. CDR3 sequence reads: CASSLQTGGNTEAFF. The CDR3, as DNA: TGTGCCAGCAGCCTCCAGACAGGGGGGAACACTGAAGCTTTCTTT.

The chain joins TRBV11-2 to TRBJ2-7, with D possibly TRBD2 on 5 matching bases. Germline V lookup: CDR1 SGHAT, CDR2 FQNNGV. Trimming pared 2 bases from V and 6 bases from J, leaving 14 bases between. CDR3 length equals 14 residues. The CDR3 reads CASSLTGRRGEQYF. The CDR3 DNA reads as TGTGCCAGCAGCTTAACGGGGAGAAGAGGCGAGCAGTACTTC.

V usage is TRBV19 and J usage is TRBJ2-1; TRBD2 is a possible D gene (5 bases). The ends were cut back, 10 bases at V and 7 bases at J, with 8 bases in the middle. Germline CDR1 and CDR2: LNHDA and SQIVND (reference sequence). The CDR3 runs 10 residues. The CDR3 DNA is TGTGCCATAGGCGGGAATGAGCAGTTCTTC. It translates to CAIGGNEQFF.

The sample holds one count of this clone. The chain recombines TRBV4-3 with TRBJ2-7; 7 nucleotides align to TRBD2. The CDR3 contains 15 residues. Germline assignment: CDR1 LGHNA and CDR2 YSLEER. Losses at the gene ends were 0 bases for V and 3 bases for J; bases not matched to a gene: 5. The CDR3 sequence: CASSQETGGNYEQYF. The CDR3 bases are TGCGCCAGCAGCCAAGAAACGGGAGGTAACTACGAGCAGTACTTC.

The V and J genes are TRBV14 and TRBJ2-5, with TRBD2 identical over 10 bases. The J call may not be correct, given that the DNA end is closer to TRBJ2-7. Germline-derived CDR1 and CDR2 are SGHDN and FVKESK. The CDR3 sequence is 13 residues long. The CDR3 is CASSQREGYEQYF. Here the CDR3 DNA reads TGTGCCAGCAGTCAGCGGGAGGGGTACGAGCAGTACTTC.

The chain joins TRBV7-8 to TRBJ1-1; D uncertain. With 3 bases removed from V and 1 base from J, the gap between germline ends came to 15 bases. There are 16 residues in the CDR3. Germline V gene data show CDR1 as SGHVS and CDR2 as FQNEAQ. For the CDR3, the DNA is TGTGCCAGCAGCTTGCGACACCAACGTGGGAACACTGAAGCTTTCTTT. Its protein is CASSLRHQRGNTEAFF.

This chain joins TRBV19 and TRBJ1-1, with 8 bases that match TRBD1. Trimming removed 7 bases from V and 1 base from J; junction bases left unmatched: 5. CDR3 length: 14 amino acids. Germline CDR1 and CDR2: LNHDA and SQIVND (reference sequence). As DNA, the CDR3 is TGTGCCAGTAACCAGGGGGCATCGAACACTGAAGCTTTCTTT. Its protein is CASNQGASNTEAFF.

The chain links TRBV11-2 to TRBJ2-2; 9 nucleotides align to TRBD1. The CDR3 contains 14 residues. V lost 4 bases to trimming and J lost 3 bases; unmatched junction nucleotides: 0. Germline CDR1 SGHAT, CDR2 FQNNGV. CDR3 protein: CASSWDRDTGELFF. In DNA form, the CDR3 reads TGTGCCAGCAGCTGGGACAGGGACACCGGGGAGCTGTTTTTT.

This chain joins TRBV19 and TRBJ2-5; 7 nucleotides agree with TRBD2. This CDR3 is 14 amino acids long. Germline assignment: CDR1 LNHDA and CDR2 SQIVND (reference sequence). After removal of 6 bases from V and 4 bases from J, the junction contained 8 bases not matched to a gene. DNA for the CDR3: TGTGCCAGTAGGGTGTGGGAGGGTGGAGAGACCCAGTACTTC. It is translated as CASRVWEGGETQYF.

J is TRBJ1-1 and V is TRBV5-4; TRBD1 aligns across 8 bases. The CDR3 has 15 residues. CDR1 is SGHNT and CDR2 is YYREEE in the germline V gene (reference sequence). V gave up 3 bases and J gave up 1 base; unmatched junction bases: 5. CDR3 nucleotide sequence: TGTGCCAGCAGCTGGGACAGGTGGAGGAACACTGAAGCTTTCTTT. Its translation: CASSWDRWRNTEAFF.

In its sample, this clone was seen once. This rearrangement joins TRBV18 to TRBJ2-5; TRBD1 matches 7 bases. Trimming removed 0 bases from V and 1 base from J; junction bases left unmatched: 2. The CDR3 spans 15 residues. The germline V gene has CDR1 KGHSH and CDR2 LQKENI. CDR3 nucleotides: TGTGCCAGCTCACCACCCGGGACAGCCCAAGAGACCCAGTACTTC. It codes for CASSPPGTAQETQYF.

The rearrangement uses TRBV5-1 and TRBJ2-5, with 12 bases identical to TRBD2. The better agreement between TRBJ2-7 and the DNA end casts doubt on the J call. The germline CDR1 and CDR2 sequences are SGHRS and YFSETQ. The CDR3 extends over 13 amino acids. This chain's CDR3 is CASRLAGAGEQYF. The CDR3 DNA reads TGCGCCAGCCGACTAGCGGGAGCAGGCGAGCAGTACTTC.